This T cell receptor beta chain was obtained from a study of shared clonotypes between healthy human individuals. In unsorted samples, genomic DNA was obtained using 75 million to 90 million PBMCs. This table comes from immunoSEQ multiplex PCR, and its TCRdb copy is limited to in-frame clones, with some not included. The sample has about 490,000 clones; about 72% are singletons. The V and J ends lost 6 bases and 2 bases respectively, with 17 bases between them. The CDR3 sequence is 15 residues long. Looked up from germline, CDR1 is LNHDA and CDR2 is SQIVND (reference sequence). This TCR came from a woman in her thirties or forties in good health. Some clones in this sample may be carry-over from other donors' samples. The sequencing input was PBMCs. This sequence joins TRBV19 and TRBJ2-7; D possibly corresponds to TRBD2 (5 bases). Written as DNA, the CDR3 is TGTGCCAGTAGCCTCTCCGCGGGTCAGGCCTACGAGCAGTACTTC. Residues: CASSLSAGQAYEQYF.